The entry below describes one T cell receptor (beta chain). TCRdb's table, derived via immunoSEQ multiplex PCR, lists solely in-frame clones and lacks some. Of 300,000 or so clones listed, about 83% were seen once; the top ten hold under 2%. The trim removed 2 bases at V and 0 bases at J, leaving 7 bases unmatched. CDR1 is MNHGY and CDR2 is SVAAGI in the germline V gene. This CDR3 comprises 18 residues. The record originates from a study of blood T cell repertoires in COVID-19. The wider study: Specimens from acute and convalescent COVID-19 originated in the United States, Italy and Spain.

This chain joins TRBV6-9 and TRBJ2-1; 10 bases line up with TRBD2. This clonotype was sampled from a woman aged 50 to 65 with acute or convalescent COVID-19. Sequencing input: peripheral blood. The CDR3 here is CASSYLTSGKSSYNEQFF. CDR3 DNA: TGTGCCAGCAGTTATCTAACTAGCGGGAAGAGCTCCTACAATGAGCAGTTCTTC.